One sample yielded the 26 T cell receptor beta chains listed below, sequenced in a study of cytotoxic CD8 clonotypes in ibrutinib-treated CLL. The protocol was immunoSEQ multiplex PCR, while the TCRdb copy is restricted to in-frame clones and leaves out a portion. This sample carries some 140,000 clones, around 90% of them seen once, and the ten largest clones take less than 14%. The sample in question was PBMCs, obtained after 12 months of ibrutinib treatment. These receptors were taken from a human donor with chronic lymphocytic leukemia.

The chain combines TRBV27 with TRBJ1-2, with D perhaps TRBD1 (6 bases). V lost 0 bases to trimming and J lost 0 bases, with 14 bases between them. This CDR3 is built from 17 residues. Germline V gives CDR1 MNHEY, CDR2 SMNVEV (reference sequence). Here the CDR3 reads CASSLSPDSLANYGYTF. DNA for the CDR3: TGTGCCAGCAGTTTATCCCCGGACAGCCTTGCTAACTATGGCTACACCTTC.

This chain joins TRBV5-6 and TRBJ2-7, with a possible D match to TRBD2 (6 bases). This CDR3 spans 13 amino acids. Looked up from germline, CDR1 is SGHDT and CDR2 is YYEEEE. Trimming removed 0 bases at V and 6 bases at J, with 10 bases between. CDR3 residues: CASSLGGAFEQYF. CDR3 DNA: TGTGCCAGCAGCTTGGGCGGGGCGTTCGAGCAGTACTTC.

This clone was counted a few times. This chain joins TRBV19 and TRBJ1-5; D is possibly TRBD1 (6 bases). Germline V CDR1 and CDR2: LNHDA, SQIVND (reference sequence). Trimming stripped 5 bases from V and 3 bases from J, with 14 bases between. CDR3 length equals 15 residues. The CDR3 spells CASSQQTGYNQPQHF. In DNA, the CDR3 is TGTGCCAGTAGTCAACAAACAGGGTACAATCAGCCCCAGCATTTT.

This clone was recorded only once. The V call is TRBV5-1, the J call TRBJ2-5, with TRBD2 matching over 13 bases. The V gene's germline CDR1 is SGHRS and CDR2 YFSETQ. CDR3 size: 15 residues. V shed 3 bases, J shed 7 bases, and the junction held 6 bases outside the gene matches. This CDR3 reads CASSSGLAGTRTQYF. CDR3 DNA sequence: TGCGCCAGCAGCTCGGGACTAGCGGGGACCCGGACCCAGTACTTC.

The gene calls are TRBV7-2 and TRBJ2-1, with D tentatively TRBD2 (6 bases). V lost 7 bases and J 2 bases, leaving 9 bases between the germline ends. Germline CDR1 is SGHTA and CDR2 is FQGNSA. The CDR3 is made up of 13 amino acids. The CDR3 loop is CASKRGAYNEQFF. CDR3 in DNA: TGTGCCAGCAAGCGCGGGGCCTACAATGAGCAGTTCTTC.

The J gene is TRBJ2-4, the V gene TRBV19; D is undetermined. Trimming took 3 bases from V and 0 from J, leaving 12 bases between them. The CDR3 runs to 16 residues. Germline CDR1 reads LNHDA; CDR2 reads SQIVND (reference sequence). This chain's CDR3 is CASSIGLILAKNIQYF. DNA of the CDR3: TGTGCCAGTAGTATTGGTCTGATTCTAGCCAAAAACATTCAGTACTTC.

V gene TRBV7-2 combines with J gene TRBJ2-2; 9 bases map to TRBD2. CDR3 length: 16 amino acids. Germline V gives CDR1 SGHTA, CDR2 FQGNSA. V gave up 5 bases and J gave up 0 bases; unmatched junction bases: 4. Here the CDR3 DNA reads TGTGCCAGCAGCGTTACTAGCGGGCCGAACACCGGGGAGCTGTTTTTT. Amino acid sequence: CASSVTSGPNTGELFF. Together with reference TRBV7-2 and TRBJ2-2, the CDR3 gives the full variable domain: GAGVSQSPSNKVTEKGKDVELRCDPISGHTALYWYRQSLGQGLEFLIYFQGNSAPDKSGLPSDRFSAERTGGSVSTLTIQRTQQEDSAVYLCASSVTSGPNTGELFFGEGSRLTVL.

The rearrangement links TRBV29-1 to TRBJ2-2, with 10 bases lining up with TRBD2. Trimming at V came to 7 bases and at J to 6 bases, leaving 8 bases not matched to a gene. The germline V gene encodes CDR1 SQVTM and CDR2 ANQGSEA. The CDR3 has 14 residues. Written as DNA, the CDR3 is TGCAGCGCCTCCCCTAGCGGGAGCTCCGGGGAGCTGTTTTTT. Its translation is CSASPSGSSGELFF.

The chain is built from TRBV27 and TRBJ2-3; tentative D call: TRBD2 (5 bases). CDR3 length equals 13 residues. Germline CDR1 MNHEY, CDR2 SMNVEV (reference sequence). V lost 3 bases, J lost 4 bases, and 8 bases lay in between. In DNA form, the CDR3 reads TGTGCCAGCAGTTTCCCCGGGGCAGATACGCAGTATTTT. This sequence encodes CASSFPGADTQYF.

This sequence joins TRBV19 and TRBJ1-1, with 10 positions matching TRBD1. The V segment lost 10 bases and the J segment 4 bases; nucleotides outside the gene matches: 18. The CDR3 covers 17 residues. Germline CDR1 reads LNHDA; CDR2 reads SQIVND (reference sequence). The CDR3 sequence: CATIPGTGVLAATEAFF. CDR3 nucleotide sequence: TGTGCCACTATTCCCGGGACAGGGGTATTGGCTGCCACTGAAGCTTTCTTT.

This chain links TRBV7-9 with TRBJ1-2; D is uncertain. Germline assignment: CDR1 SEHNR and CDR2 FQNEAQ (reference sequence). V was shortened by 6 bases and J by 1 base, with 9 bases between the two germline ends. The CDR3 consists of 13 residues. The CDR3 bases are TGTGCCAGCAGTCCCGACCGTAACTATGGCTACACCTTC. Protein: CASSPDRNYGYTF.

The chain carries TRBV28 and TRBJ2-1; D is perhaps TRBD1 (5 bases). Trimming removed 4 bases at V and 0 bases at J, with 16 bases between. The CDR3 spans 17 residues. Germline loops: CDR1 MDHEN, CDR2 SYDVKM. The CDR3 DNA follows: TGTGCCAGCAGTTGGGGCAAAGGTAGTCCCTCCTACAATGAGCAGTTCTTC. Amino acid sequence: CASSWGKGSPSYNEQFF.

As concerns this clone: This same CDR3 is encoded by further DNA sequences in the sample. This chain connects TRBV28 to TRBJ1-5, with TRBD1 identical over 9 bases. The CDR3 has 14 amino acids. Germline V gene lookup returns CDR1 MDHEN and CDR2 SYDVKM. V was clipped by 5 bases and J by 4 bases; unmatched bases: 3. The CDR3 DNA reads TGTGCCAGCAGTCTCGACAGGGGGAATCAGCCCCAGCATTTT. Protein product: CASSLDRGNQPQHF. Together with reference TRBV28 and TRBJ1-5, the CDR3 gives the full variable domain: DVKVTQSSRYLVKRTGEKVFLECVQDMDHENMFWYRQDPGLGLRLIYFSYDVKMKEKGDIPEGYSVSREKKERFSLILESASTNQTSMYLCASSLDRGNQPQHFGDGTRLSIL.

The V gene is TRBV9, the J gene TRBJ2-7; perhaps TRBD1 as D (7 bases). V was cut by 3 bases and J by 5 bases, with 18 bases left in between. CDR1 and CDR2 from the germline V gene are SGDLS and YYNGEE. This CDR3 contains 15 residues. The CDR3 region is CASSGLSSRGDEQYF. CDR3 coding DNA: TGTGCCAGCAGCGGACTGTCGAGCAGGGGGGACGAGCAGTACTTC.

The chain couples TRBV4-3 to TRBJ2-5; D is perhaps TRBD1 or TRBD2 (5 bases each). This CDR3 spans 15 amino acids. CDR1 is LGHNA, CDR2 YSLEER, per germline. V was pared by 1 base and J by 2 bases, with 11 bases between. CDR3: CASSQGRDGQETQYF. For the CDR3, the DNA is TGCGCCAGCAGCCAAGGCCGGGACGGACAAGAGACCCAGTACTTC.

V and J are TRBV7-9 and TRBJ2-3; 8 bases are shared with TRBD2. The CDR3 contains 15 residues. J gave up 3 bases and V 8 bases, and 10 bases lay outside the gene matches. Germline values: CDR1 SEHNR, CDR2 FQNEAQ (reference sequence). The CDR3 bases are TGTGCCAGCGGAGTCGGGCGGGAGGTTACAGATACGCAGTATTTT. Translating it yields CASGVGREVTDTQYF.

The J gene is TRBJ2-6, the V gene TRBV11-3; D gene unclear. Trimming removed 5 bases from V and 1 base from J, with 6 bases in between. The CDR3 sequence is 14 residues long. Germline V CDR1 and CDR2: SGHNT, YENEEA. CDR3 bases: TGTGCCAGCAGCCCCCGATCTGGGGCCAACGTCCTGACTTTC. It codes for CASSPRSGANVLTF.

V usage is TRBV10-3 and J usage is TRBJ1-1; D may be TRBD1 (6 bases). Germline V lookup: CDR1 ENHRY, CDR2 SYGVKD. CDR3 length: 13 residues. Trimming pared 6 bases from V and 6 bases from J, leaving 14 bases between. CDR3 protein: CAISGLDRAEAFF. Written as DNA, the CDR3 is TGTGCCATCAGCGGACTGGACAGAGCTGAAGCTTTCTTT.

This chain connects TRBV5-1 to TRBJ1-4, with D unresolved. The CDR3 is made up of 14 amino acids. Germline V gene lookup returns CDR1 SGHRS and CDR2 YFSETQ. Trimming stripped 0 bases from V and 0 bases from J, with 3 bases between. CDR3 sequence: CASSLVPTNEKLFF. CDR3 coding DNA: TGCGCCAGCAGCTTGGTGCCAACTAATGAAAAACTGTTTTTT.

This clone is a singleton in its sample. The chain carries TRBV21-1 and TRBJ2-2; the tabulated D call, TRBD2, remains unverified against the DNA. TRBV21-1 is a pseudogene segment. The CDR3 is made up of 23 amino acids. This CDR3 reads CASSRTGLDRLAGGDSNTGELFF. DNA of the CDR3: TGTGCCAGCAGCAGAACCGGGTTAGATCGGCTAGCGGGAGGGGATTCGAACACCGGGGAGCTGTTTTTT.

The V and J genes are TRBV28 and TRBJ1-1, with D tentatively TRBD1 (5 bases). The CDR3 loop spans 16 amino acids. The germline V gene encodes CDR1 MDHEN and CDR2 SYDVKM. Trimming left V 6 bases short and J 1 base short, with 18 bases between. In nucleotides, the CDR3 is TGTGCCAGCAGCTCCGTCTGGACATCCCAGAACACTGAAGCTTTCTTT. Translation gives CASSSVWTSQNTEAFF.

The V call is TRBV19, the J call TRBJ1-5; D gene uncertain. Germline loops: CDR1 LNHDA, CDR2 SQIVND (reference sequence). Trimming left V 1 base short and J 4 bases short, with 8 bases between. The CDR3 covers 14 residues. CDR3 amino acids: CASSIGAANQPQHF. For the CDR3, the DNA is TGTGCCAGTAGTATAGGGGCCGCTAATCAGCCCCAGCATTTT.

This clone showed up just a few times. In nucleotides, the CDR3 is TGCGCCAGCAGCTTGGGTCGACCTTACGAGCAGTACTTC. It is translated as CASSLGRPYEQYF. This chain connects TRBV5-1 to TRBJ2-7; D call uncertain. Germline V lookup: CDR1 SGHRS, CDR2 YFSETQ. V was clipped by 0 bases and J by 4 bases, with 8 bases between them. The CDR3 sequence is 13 residues long.

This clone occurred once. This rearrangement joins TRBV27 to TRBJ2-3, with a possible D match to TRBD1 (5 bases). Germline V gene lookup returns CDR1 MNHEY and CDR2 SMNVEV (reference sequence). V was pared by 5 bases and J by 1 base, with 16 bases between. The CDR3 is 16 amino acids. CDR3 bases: TGTGCCAGCAGTGCCCTCCCGACAGACGGCACAGATACGCAGTATTTT. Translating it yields CASSALPTDGTDTQYF.

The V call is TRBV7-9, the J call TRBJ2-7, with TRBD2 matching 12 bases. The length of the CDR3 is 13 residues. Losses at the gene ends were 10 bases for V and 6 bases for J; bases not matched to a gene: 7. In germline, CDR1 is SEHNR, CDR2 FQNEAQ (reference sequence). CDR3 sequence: CATGLAGLAEQYF. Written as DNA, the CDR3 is TGTGCCACCGGACTAGCGGGGCTCGCCGAGCAGTACTTC. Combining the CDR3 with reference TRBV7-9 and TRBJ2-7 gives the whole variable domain DTGVSQNPRHKITKRGQNVTFRCDPISEHNRLYWYRQTLGQGPEFLTYFQNEAQLEKSRLLSDRFSAERPKGSFSTLEIQRTEQGDSAMYLCATGLAGLAEQYFGPGTRLTVT.

This CDR3 reads CSVHTKETQYF. CDR3 in DNA: TGCAGCGTCCACACGAAAGAGACCCAGTACTTC. This chain links TRBV29-1 with TRBJ2-5, with D unresolved. This CDR3 has 11 residues. Germline V gene lookup returns CDR1 SQVTM and CDR2 ANQGSEA. V lost 6 bases to trimming and J lost 3 bases, with 8 bases between them.